These 28 T cell receptor beta chains were all obtained from the same sample, sequenced in a study of cytomegalovirus exposure and HLA in healthy donors. The study ran its PCR with 60 Vbeta and 13 Jbeta primers. Repertoires were generated with immunoSEQ multiplex PCR, while TCRdb's copy carries only in-frame clones and drops some. Here the sample spans approximately 280,000 clones, about 90% being singletons. Sample: PBMCs. These receptors were obtained from a woman younger than 35 in good health and CMV-seronegative.

V and J are TRBV7-8 and TRBJ2-5; weak D call: TRBD2 (6 bases). The CDR3 consists of 17 residues. The germline V gene has CDR1 SGHVS and CDR2 FQNEAQ. With 3 bases removed from V and 5 bases from J, the gap between germline ends came to 22 bases. The CDR3 nucleotides are TGTGCCAGCAGCTTGGATCAGGAGGGGCGGTGGTGGGAGACCCAGTACTTC. Protein product: CASSLDQEGRWWETQYF.

V usage is TRBV18 and J usage is TRBJ1-2, with D unclear. V was cut by 2 bases and J by 5 bases, with 9 bases left in between. Germline V gene data show CDR1 as KGHSH and CDR2 as LQKENI. The CDR3 is made up of 13 amino acids. The DNA for the CDR3 is TGTGCCAGCTCACCAGGAGGCGAGTATGGCTACACCTTC. Its protein is CASSPGGEYGYTF.

The chain joins TRBV6-6 to TRBJ2-7; 7 nucleotides match TRBD1. V gave up 5 bases and J gave up 0 bases; unmatched junction bases: 1. Germline V gene data show CDR1 as MNHNY and CDR2 as SVGAGI (reference sequence). The CDR3 consists of 13 residues. The CDR3 reads CASSGQVSYEQYF. The DNA for the CDR3 is TGTGCCAGCAGTGGACAGGTCTCCTACGAGCAGTACTTC.

There are a few counts of this clone. Other DNA sequences within the sample encode an identical CDR3. The genes are TRBV6-4 and TRBJ2-1, with D perhaps TRBD2 (6 bases). Germline values: CDR1 MRHNA, CDR2 SNTAGT. Trimming took 2 bases from V and 9 from J, leaving 14 bases between them. This CDR3 is 14 amino acids long. CDR3: CASSDRGGQGEQFF. CDR3 in DNA: TGTGCCAGCAGTGACCGGGGAGGTCAGGGTGAGCAGTTCTTC.

J is TRBJ1-2 and V is TRBV27; TRBD1 is a possible D gene (6 bases). The CDR3 has 14 amino acids. V lost 4 bases and J 2 bases, leaving 11 bases between the germline ends. The germline V gene has CDR1 MNHEY and CDR2 SMNVEV (reference sequence). The CDR3 bases are TGTGCCAGCAGTTCATTAGACAGGAACTATGGCTACACCTTC. It is translated as CASSSLDRNYGYTF.

The rearrangement uses TRBV2 and TRBJ2-2; 8 bases are a match to TRBD2. The CDR3 is 15 amino acids. The trim removed 7 bases at V and 2 bases at J, leaving 6 bases unmatched. Germline lookup yields CDR1 SNHLY and CDR2 FYNNEI. This chain's CDR3 is CASTPTSANTGELFF. The CDR3 nucleotides read TGTGCCAGCACCCCGACTAGCGCTAACACCGGGGAGCTGTTTTTT.

The genes are TRBV15 and TRBJ2-7, with a possible D match to TRBD1 (6 bases). This CDR3 has 14 amino acids. The germline V gene encodes CDR1 LNHNV and CDR2 YYDKDF (reference sequence). With 0 bases removed from V and 4 bases from J, the gap between germline ends came to 10 bases. As DNA, the CDR3 is TGTGCCACCAGCAGAGATCCAGGGGCGTACGAGCAGTACTTC. Translating gives CATSRDPGAYEQYF.

V gene TRBV7-9 combines with J gene TRBJ2-7, with 8 positions matching TRBD1. Germline V gene sequence: CDR1 SEHNR, CDR2 FQNEAQ (reference sequence). The J segment lost 3 bases and the V segment lost 3 bases, leaving 4 bases of the junction unmatched. This CDR3 has 14 residues. The CDR3 sequence is CASSFGQGLYEQYF. DNA for the CDR3: TGTGCCAGCAGCTTCGGACAGGGTCTCTACGAGCAGTACTTC.

The V gene is TRBV6-5, the J gene TRBJ1-2; 8 positions match TRBD1. CDR3 length: 15 amino acids. The V and J ends lost 7 bases and 4 bases, in that order; junction bases with no gene match: 11. The germline V gene has CDR1 MNHEY and CDR2 SVGAGI. The CDR3 DNA follows: TGTGCCAGCAACCAGTCCGGGACAGGACTCTATGGCTACACCTTC. This gives the protein CASNQSGTGLYGYTF.

The chain employs TRBV14 and TRBJ2-7, with D uncertain. Germline V CDR1 and CDR2: SGHDN, FVKESK. The CDR3 consists of 11 residues. V lost 5 bases and J lost 5, with 7 bases in between. The DNA for the CDR3 is TGTGCCAGCAGCTCACATGACGAGCAGTACTTC. Translation: CASSSHDEQYF.

V and J are TRBV19 and TRBJ2-2, with TRBD1 matching 7 bases. Looked up from germline, CDR1 is LNHDA and CDR2 is SQIVND (reference sequence). The CDR3 runs 14 residues. With V trimmed by 5 bases and J by 1 base, 1 base remained unmatched. The CDR3 region is CASSWTGNTGELFF. The CDR3 DNA sequence: TGTGCCAGTAGTTGGACAGGGAACACCGGGGAGCTGTTTTTT.

V gene TRBV5-1 combines with J gene TRBJ2-2, with no clear D. Germline V gene lookup returns CDR1 SGHRS and CDR2 YFSETQ. V lost 1 base and J lost 0, with 4 bases in between. CDR3 length equals 14 residues. The CDR3 loop is CASSLPTNTGELFF. DNA for the CDR3: TGCGCCAGCAGCTTGCCTACGAACACCGGGGAGCTGTTTTTT. The variable domain in full, completed from reference TRBV5-1 and TRBJ2-2, reads KAGVTQTPRYLIKTRGQQVTLSCSPISGHRSVSWYQQTPGQGLQFLFEYFSETQRNKGNFPGRFSGRQFSNSRSEMNVSTLELGDSALYLCASSLPTNTGELFFGEGSRLTVL.

This CDR3 reads CASSVGLAGVYEQYF. DNA of the CDR3: TGTGCCAGCAGCGTAGGACTAGCGGGGGTATACGAGCAGTACTTC. The chain joins TRBV9 to TRBJ2-7, with 12 bases that match TRBD2. CDR1 SGDLS and CDR2 YYNGEE come from the germline V gene. Trimming removed 0 bases from V and 4 bases from J; junction bases left unmatched: 2. The CDR3 sequence is 15 residues long. Full variable domain (remainder filled in from reference TRBV9 and TRBJ2-7): DSGVTQTPKHLITATGQRVTLRCSPRSGDLSVYWYQQSLDQGLQFLIQYYNGEERAKGNILERFSAQQFPDLHSELNLSSLELGDSALYFCASSVGLAGVYEQYFGPGTRLTVT.

This clone was seen only a few times. The chain recombines TRBV7-9 with TRBJ1-4, with D tentatively TRBD1 (5 bases). The CDR3 is made up of 13 amino acids. From germline, CDR1 is SEHNR and CDR2 FQNEAQ (reference sequence). Trimming took 5 bases from V and 8 from J, leaving 12 bases between them. CDR3 DNA sequence: TGTGCCAGCAGCCCAGGTGGGGGGGAAAAACTGTTTTTT. This gives the protein CASSPGGGEKLFF.

Concerning this clone itself: Other nucleotide sequences in the sample specify the same CDR3. The J gene is TRBJ2-1, the V gene TRBV9; the D gene is possibly TRBD2 (6 bases). Germline values: CDR1 SGDLS, CDR2 YYNGEE. V lost 2 bases to trimming and J lost 2 bases, with 14 bases between them. The CDR3 has 16 residues. The DNA for the CDR3 is TGTGCCAGCAGCGTCGAGGGGCGGGGAGCCTACAATGAGCAGTTCTTC. Translated: CASSVEGRGAYNEQFF.

CDR3 DNA: TGTGCCAGCAGTGAAATCGGGACAGTCTATGGCTACACCTTC. As protein: CASSEIGTVYGYTF. The chain links TRBV6-5 to TRBJ1-2; TRBD1 aligns across 7 bases. CDR3 length equals 14 residues. Trimming removed 5 bases from V and 4 bases from J; junction bases left unmatched: 7. Per the germline V gene, CDR1 is MNHEY and CDR2 is SVGAGI.

The chain combines TRBV5-1 with TRBJ2-2, with 9 bases fitting TRBD1. V dropped 4 bases and J dropped 1; count of bases not matched to a gene: 8. The germline gives CDR1 SGHRS, CDR2 YFSETQ. The CDR3 contains 17 residues. CDR3: CASSVQPGQGNTGELFF. The CDR3 nucleotides read TGCGCCAGCAGCGTTCAACCGGGACAGGGGAACACCGGGGAGCTGTTTTTT.

The chain employs TRBV7-8 and TRBJ2-7, with 7 bases fitting TRBD1. This CDR3 region has 15 residues. V shed 3 bases and J 4 bases; nucleotides not matched to a gene: 9. Germline values: CDR1 SGHVS, CDR2 FQNEAQ. The CDR3 DNA sequence: TGTGCCAGCAGCTTCACCACCGGGACAGAATACGAGCAGTACTTC. Amino acid sequence: CASSFTTGTEYEQYF.

V gene TRBV6-5 combines with J gene TRBJ2-3, with a possible D match to TRBD1 (6 bases). CDR3 size: 15 residues. The germline V gene has CDR1 MNHEY and CDR2 SVGAGI. V lost 6 bases, J lost 1 base, and 14 bases lay in between. The CDR3 sequence is CASSLVGGGTDTQYF. The CDR3 nucleotides are TGTGCCAGCAGCTTGGTTGGGGGCGGCACAGATACGCAGTATTTT.

The rearrangement uses TRBV9 and TRBJ2-3; D is unresolved. Germline CDR1 and CDR2: SGDLS and YYNGEE. Trimming cost V 0 bases and J 6 bases, with 8 bases left between them. The CDR3 sequence is 13 residues long. The DNA of the CDR3 is TGTGCCAGCAGCGTAGAACTATCCGATACGCAGTATTTT. Protein sequence: CASSVELSDTQYF.

The V call is TRBV7-9, the J call TRBJ1-4; D is perhaps TRBD1 (6 bases). The CDR3 runs to 12 residues. Trimming removed 3 bases at V and 12 bases at J, with 11 bases between. CDR1 SEHNR and CDR2 FQNEAQ come from the germline V gene (reference sequence). The CDR3 sequence: CASSFVAGELFF. The CDR3 DNA reads as TGTGCCAGCAGCTTTGTAGCAGGGGAACTGTTTTTT.

The J gene is TRBJ1-2, the V gene TRBV29-1, with a possible D match to TRBD1 (6 bases). The CDR3 is 12 amino acids. CDR1 and CDR2 (germline): SQVTM, ANQGSEA. Trimming took off 6 bases at V and 4 bases at J, with 12 bases between the two ends. The CDR3 protein is CSVTLDSYGYTF. The CDR3 region has the DNA TGCAGCGTGACGTTGGACAGCTATGGCTACACCTTC.

This chain joins TRBV5-1 and TRBJ2-5; 10 nucleotides match TRBD2. CDR1 is SGHRS, CDR2 YFSETQ, per germline. The J segment lost 1 base and the V segment lost 4 bases, leaving 10 bases of the junction unmatched. The length of the CDR3 is 17 residues. This chain's CDR3 is CASSRDLSGGIQETQYF. The CDR3 DNA sequence: TGCGCCAGCAGCCGCGACCTTAGCGGGGGGATCCAAGAGACCCAGTACTTC.

This chain uses TRBV11-1 with TRBJ2-7; the D is unclear. With 4 bases removed from V and 2 bases from J, the gap between germline ends came to 18 bases. Germline V lookup: CDR1 SGHAT, CDR2 FQDESV (reference sequence). The CDR3 covers 16 residues. Here the CDR3 reads CASSSSREWATYEQYF. As DNA, the CDR3 is TGTGCCAGCAGCTCGTCCCGTGAGTGGGCGACCTACGAGCAGTACTTC.

This clone was counted once. The chain links TRBV5-1 to TRBJ2-5, with 9 bases identical to TRBD1. Per the germline V gene, CDR1 is SGHRS and CDR2 is YFSETQ. CDR3 length: 14 amino acids. V shed 4 bases, J shed 3 bases, and the junction held 4 bases outside the gene matches. The CDR3 DNA sequence: TGCGCCAGCAGCCAGGACAGGGGAAAAGAGACCCAGTACTTC. Protein sequence: CASSQDRGKETQYF.

The rearrangement joins TRBV27 to TRBJ2-7; D perhaps matches TRBD2 (5 bases). Germline CDR1 reads MNHEY; CDR2 reads SMNVEV (reference sequence). V was trimmed by 3 bases and J by 0 bases, leaving 9 bases between them. The CDR3 is 14 residues long. This CDR3 reads CASSFRGISYEQYF. CDR3 nucleotide sequence: TGTGCCAGCAGTTTTAGAGGGATCTCCTACGAGCAGTACTTC.

This clone was detected only once. The CDR3 is CASSLVGVGLTYNSPLHF. Here the CDR3 DNA reads TGCGCCAGCAGCTTGGTAGGGGTCGGGCTGACCTATAATTCACCCCTCCACTTT. This rearrangement joins TRBV5-1 to TRBJ1-6, with D maybe TRBD1 (5 bases). The CDR3 consists of 18 residues. V was clipped by 0 bases and J by 2 bases, with 15 bases between them. Germline-derived CDR1 and CDR2 are SGHRS and YFSETQ.

The chain carries TRBV7-3 and TRBJ2-3, with D possibly TRBD2 on 5 matching bases. The CDR3 is 15 amino acids. With 5 bases removed from V and 0 bases from J, the gap between germline ends came to 12 bases. Germline CDR1 is SGHTA and CDR2 is FQGTGA. CDR3 sequence: CASSLSRVSTDTQYF. DNA of the CDR3: TGTGCCAGCAGCCTCTCGAGGGTGAGCACAGATACGCAGTATTTT.